The 30 T cell receptor beta chains below come from one sample, sequenced in a study of CD8 T cells in ankylosing spondylitis. Study conclusions and caveats: Ankylosing spondylitis blood seemed to carry a telltale TCR beta motif made of about 8 highly homologous variants.

What these receptors recognize is not known. TCRdb fed the 5' RACE reads into MiXCR, producing one record per CDR3 protein. The profile covers tens of thousands of distinct CDR3 sequences, with more than 8.5% appearing a single time and approximately 29% taken by the ten largest. Sample: blood, either unsorted or a sorted T cell fraction (not recorded which). The receptors originated from a male donor with ankylosing spondylitis.

In this sample, this clonotype turned up many times. V gene TRBV20-1 combines with J gene TRBJ2-2; TRBD2 might be the D (7 bases). Germline V gives CDR1 DFQATT, CDR2 SNEGSKA (reference sequence). Deletions cut 5 bases from V and 6 bases from J, with 10 bases between. The CDR3 sequence is 12 residues long. The chain's CDR3 is CSAEGGSGELFF. The CDR3 region has the DNA TGCAGTGCTGAGGGGGGGTCCGGGGAGCTGTTTTTT.

This sequence joins TRBV15 and TRBJ2-6; tentative D call: TRBD1 (6 bases). The germline CDR1 and CDR2 sequences are LNHNV and YYDKDF (reference sequence). The V end lost 1 base, the J end lost 3 bases, and 7 bases lay between the germline ends. The CDR3 covers 15 residues. CDR3: CATSRGRGGANVLTF. CDR3 DNA: TGTGCCACCAGCAGAGGCAGGGGTGGGGCCAACGTCCTGACTTTC.

This clonotype has only a few counts. This chain joins TRBV19 and TRBJ2-1; D unclear. The V end was cut by 5 bases, the J end by 3 bases, with 14 bases between. CDR3 length equals 15 residues. Germline CDR1 is LNHDA and CDR2 is SQIVND (reference sequence). Written as DNA, the CDR3 is TGTGCCAGTAGTCCTAAGTCCCAGCGCTACAATGAGCAGTTCTTC. Protein: CASSPKSQRYNEQFF.

This rearrangement joins TRBV20-1 to TRBJ2-2; 16 bases match TRBD2. The germline CDR1 and CDR2 sequences are DFQATT and SNEGSKA (reference sequence). This CDR3 comprises 20 residues. V shed 0 bases and J 4 bases; nucleotides not matched to a gene: 11. The CDR3 is CSARDPLGLAGGYTTGELFF. CDR3 coding DNA: TGCAGTGCTAGAGACCCCTTGGGACTAGCGGGAGGGTATACCACCGGGGAGCTGTTTTTT.

This clonotype appeared many times. The chain combines TRBV29-1 with TRBJ2-1; D is possibly TRBD2 (6 bases). The CDR3 runs 13 residues. Germline CDR1 reads SQVTM; CDR2 reads ANQGSEA. V shed 5 bases and J shed 7 bases, with 15 bases lying between them. CDR3 bases: TGCAGCGTTTCCCCGGGAGCAGGTAATGAGCAGTTCTTC. Translation: CSVSPGAGNEQFF.

At least ten counts were recorded for this clonotype. The genes are TRBV5-1 and TRBJ2-3; 10 bases are a match to TRBD2. J lost 4 bases, V lost 7 bases, and 6 bases had no gene match. The CDR3 is 14 residues long. Germline V gives CDR1 SGHRS, CDR2 YFSETQ. Here the CDR3 reads CASQSAGGPDTQYF. CDR3 DNA: TGCGCCAGCCAGTCAGCGGGAGGGCCAGATACGCAGTATTTT.

This clonotype has at least ten counts. CDR3 protein: CASSFGQGTEAFF. CDR3 bases: TGTGCCAGCAGCTTCGGACAGGGCACTGAAGCTTTCTTT. The rearrangement links TRBV7-9 to TRBJ1-1; 8 nucleotides align to TRBD1. The trim removed 3 bases at V and 4 bases at J, leaving 1 base unmatched. CDR1 and CDR2 (germline): SEHNR, FQNEAQ (reference sequence). The CDR3 spans 13 residues.

A few counts support this clonotype. The chain is built from TRBV9 and TRBJ2-5; 13 bases agree with TRBD2. Looked up from germline, CDR1 is SGDLS and CDR2 is YYNGEE. The CDR3 has 18 residues. V was pared by 3 bases and J by 4 bases, with 12 bases of the junction left unmatched. The CDR3 spells CASSGGTSGNPGRETQYF. As DNA, the CDR3 is TGTGCCAGCAGCGGAGGGACTAGCGGGAATCCAGGACGAGAGACCCAGTACTTC.

This clonotype was seen ten or more times. This chain links TRBV10-2 with TRBJ2-1, with unresolved D. CDR1 and CDR2 from the germline V gene are WSHSY and SAAADI. This CDR3 has 15 amino acids. V was pared by 0 bases and J by 0 bases, with 6 bases between. CDR3 sequence reads: CASSESVSSYNEQFF. Written as DNA, the CDR3 is TGCGCCAGCAGTGAGTCTGTCAGCTCCTACAATGAGCAGTTCTTC.

This clonotype was observed a few times. The chain joins TRBV7-6 to TRBJ2-2; 8 bases are shared with TRBD2. V trimming: 6 bases; J trimming: 3 bases; junction bases outside the gene matches: 6. This CDR3 is built from 15 residues. The germline V gene has CDR1 SGHVS and CDR2 FNYEAQ. The CDR3 DNA follows: TGTGCCAGCAGACCCGTCGGGGGGGACACCGGGGAGCTGTTTTTT. This encodes CASRPVGGDTGELFF.

This clonotype has at least ten counts. This sequence joins TRBV29-1 and TRBJ2-3; 8 bases map to TRBD1. CDR1 and CDR2 from the germline V gene are SQVTM and ANQGSEA. V shed 6 bases, J shed 0 bases, and the junction held 8 bases outside the gene matches. The CDR3 length is 15 residues. This chain's CDR3 is CSVGGQGSSTDTQYF. The CDR3 nucleotides are TGCAGCGTCGGTGGACAGGGATCTAGCACAGATACGCAGTATTTT.

This clonotype occurred a few times. V usage is TRBV12-3 or TRBV12-4 and J usage is TRBJ1-5, with 8 nucleotides matching TRBD1. After removal of 4 bases from V and 1 base from J, the junction contained 6 bases not matched to a gene. The CDR3 spans 16 residues. Written as DNA, the CDR3 is TGTGCCAGCAGTTCCTTCAGGGGGCTGAGCAATCAGCCCCAGCATTTT. It translates to CASSSFRGLSNQPQHF.

The V call is TRBV12-3 or TRBV12-4, the J call TRBJ2-5; D is ambiguous. Trimming shortened V by 3 bases and J by 4 bases, and 9 bases separated the two germline ends. This CDR3 comprises 13 residues. For the CDR3, the DNA is TGTGCCAGCAGTTTGGACCACGGAGAGACCCAGTACTTC. Translating gives CASSLDHGETQYF.

V gene TRBV9 combines with J gene TRBJ1-4, with TRBD1 identical over 7 bases. CDR3 length: 15 amino acids. Trimming cost V 4 bases and J 5 bases; bases outside gene matches: 8. CDR1 is SGDLS, CDR2 YYNGEE, per germline. CDR3 sequence reads: CASSYRDSHNEKLFF. DNA of the CDR3: TGTGCCAGCAGCTACCGGGACAGCCACAATGAAAAACTGTTTTTT.

This clonotype came up a few times. This chain joins TRBV6-5 and TRBJ2-2; D ambiguous. The V and J ends lost 5 bases and 5 bases respectively, with 12 bases between them. CDR1 and CDR2 from the germline V gene are MNHEY and SVGAGI. This CDR3 is built from 14 residues. In DNA, the CDR3 is TGTGCCAGCAGTAACCTCGACTCAACCGGGGAGCTGTTTTTT. This sequence encodes CASSNLDSTGELFF.

V is TRBV25-1 and J is TRBJ2-7, with 10 bases that match TRBD1. J gave up 6 bases and V 1 base, and 6 bases lay outside the gene matches. This CDR3 spans 15 amino acids. Germline assignment: CDR1 MGHDK and CDR2 SYGVNS. The chain's CDR3 is CASSECETGGCEQYF. In DNA, the CDR3 is TGTGCCAGCAGTGAATGTGAGACAGGGGGCTGCGAGCAGTACTTC.

The V call is TRBV7-9, the J call TRBJ2-1; D is unresolved. The germline V gene has CDR1 SEHNR and CDR2 FQNEAQ (reference sequence). V lost 2 bases, J lost 8 bases, and 16 bases lay in between. The CDR3 spans 15 residues. CDR3 region: CASSLLWETADEQFF. CDR3 DNA: TGTGCCAGCAGCTTACTCTGGGAAACGGCCGATGAGCAGTTCTTC.

This clonotype has just a few counts. This sequence joins TRBV3-1 and TRBJ2-7; TRBD1 might be the D (6 bases). The length of the CDR3 is 14 residues. V lost 1 base, J lost 2 bases, and 9 bases lay in between. Germline loops: CDR1 LGHDT, CDR2 YNNKEL (reference sequence). The CDR3 is CASSQGGGPYEQYV. The CDR3 nucleotides read TGTGCCAGCAGCCAAGGAGGGGGACCCTACGAGCAGTACGTC.

This clonotype occurred many times. The chain couples TRBV6-1 to TRBJ2-5, with a weak D call TRBD2 (6 bases). The CDR3 length is 14 residues. V was pared by 4 bases and J by 4 bases, with 13 bases between. CDR1 and CDR2 from the germline V gene are MNHNS and SASEGT. CDR3 DNA sequence: TGTGCCAGCAGTGCCCTTGGGACTGGAGAGACCCAGTACTTC. It yields the protein CASSALGTGETQYF.

This clonotype was counted ten times or more. The chain couples TRBV4-1 to TRBJ2-1; 9 bases match TRBD2. The CDR3 has 15 residues. V was clipped by 4 bases and J by 8 bases; unmatched bases: 9. Germline V gene data show CDR1 as MGHRA and CDR2 as YSYEKL. The CDR3 region is CASSRGTSLKDEQFF. DNA of the CDR3: TGCGCCAGCAGCCGAGGGACTAGCCTCAAGGATGAGCAGTTCTTC.

This clonotype was recorded at least ten times. The genes are TRBV29-1 and TRBJ1-2; D gene unclear. The CDR3 covers 12 residues. The V gene's germline CDR1 is SQVTM and CDR2 ANQGSEA. Trimming stripped 2 bases from V and 7 bases from J, with 11 bases between. The CDR3 nucleotides read TGCAGCGTTGAAATCGGACCTCCTGGCTACACCTTC. It encodes CSVEIGPPGYTF. The variable domain in full, with the rest retrieved from reference TRBV29-1 and TRBJ1-2, is SAVISQKPSRDICQRGTSLTIQCQVDSQVTMMFWYRQQPGQSLTLIATANQGSEATYESGFVIDKFPISRPNLTFSTLTVSNMSPEDSSIYLCSVEIGPPGYTFGSGTRLTVV.

V gene TRBV7-6 combines with J gene TRBJ2-1; D not resolved. This CDR3 is built from 14 residues. V lost 5 bases to trimming and J lost 4 bases, with 12 bases between them. CDR1 is SGHVS, CDR2 FNYEAQ, per germline. CDR3 loop: CASSPSPSYNEQFF. In DNA form, the CDR3 reads TGTGCCAGCAGCCCGTCCCCTTCTTACAATGAGCAGTTCTTC.

This rearrangement joins TRBV29-1 to TRBJ2-1, with a tentative D call TRBD2 (5 bases). This CDR3 comprises 15 residues. Germline V gene data show CDR1 as SQVTM and CDR2 as ANQGSEA. Deletions cut 1 base from V and 0 bases from J, with 10 bases between. The CDR3 coding sequence is TGCAGCGTTGAAGGCGGGCCTAGCTCCTACAATGAGCAGTTCTTC. Translated, it gives CSVEGGPSSYNEQFF.

The chain recombines TRBV11-2 with TRBJ2-1; 13 nucleotides match TRBD2. V shed 6 bases and J 4 bases; nucleotides not matched to a gene: 6. The CDR3 covers 16 residues. The germline V gene has CDR1 SGHAT and CDR2 FQNNGV. CDR3 loop: CASSSLAGGFYNEQFF. CDR3 coding DNA: TGTGCCAGCAGTTCACTAGCGGGAGGGTTTTACAATGAGCAGTTCTTC.

This sequence joins TRBV7-6 and TRBJ2-7, with D maybe TRBD2 (6 bases). The CDR3 totals 12 residues. V lost 5 bases and J lost 5, with 10 bases in between. Germline V CDR1 and CDR2: SGHVS, FNYEAQ. CDR3 in amino acids: CASSHRRDEQYF. CDR3 bases: TGTGCCAGCAGCCACCGGAGGGACGAGCAGTACTTC.

This clonotype came up a few times. The chain combines TRBV15 with TRBJ2-1; a possible D gene is TRBD2 (6 bases). The CDR3 spans 17 residues. V lost 1 base and J lost 0, with 13 bases in between. Germline V lookup: CDR1 LNHNV, CDR2 YYDKDF (reference sequence). The CDR3 coding sequence is TGTGCCACCAGCAGAGCGGAGGGCCCAAGCTCCTACAATGAGCAGTTCTTC. Translating gives CATSRAEGPSSYNEQFF.

This clonotype was seen ten or more times. The V gene is TRBV27, the J gene TRBJ2-1; no clear D. The CDR3 sequence is 16 residues long. V was cut by 2 bases and J by 0 bases, with 11 bases left in between. Germline CDR1 MNHEY, CDR2 SMNVEV (reference sequence). The CDR3 spells CASSLNPGSSYNEQFF. CDR3 coding DNA: TGTGCCAGCAGTTTAAATCCAGGAAGCTCCTACAATGAGCAGTTCTTC.

This clonotype was observed once. The chain has TRBV11-2 and TRBJ2-1; 7 bases agree with TRBD2. The CDR3 has 15 residues. The junction had 13 bases not matched to a gene; V was cut back by 6 bases and J by 8 bases. CDR1 is SGHAT, CDR2 FQNNGV, per germline. CDR3 nucleotides: TGTGCCAGCAGTCGGGACTACCTGGGTGTAGATGAGCAGTTCTTC. Translated, it gives CASSRDYLGVDEQFF.

The table lists this clonotype with a few counts. The V gene is TRBV5-6, the J gene TRBJ2-1; 11 bases align to TRBD2. V was pared by 3 bases and J by 5 bases, with 4 bases of the junction left unmatched. The CDR3 contains 15 residues. The germline CDR1 and CDR2 sequences are SGHDT and YYEEEE. In nucleotides, the CDR3 is TGTGCCAGCAGCTGGGGACTAGCGGAAGACAATGAGCAGTTCTTC. Protein sequence: CASSWGLAEDNEQFF.

The rearrangement joins TRBV10-3 to TRBJ1-2, with D maybe TRBD1 (5 bases). The germline V gene has CDR1 ENHRY and CDR2 SYGVKD. This CDR3 has 16 amino acids. Deletions cut 4 bases from V and 5 bases from J, with 20 bases between. The chain's CDR3 is CAISAGENVSIYGYTF. The CDR3 nucleotides read TGTGCCATCAGTGCGGGGGAAAACGTCTCTATATATGGCTACACCTTC.